The clone carrying this T cell receptor (beta chain) showed up many times. Its specificity is unknown. The record originates from a study of T cells in Graves' hyperthyroidism and ophthalmopathy. V was shortened by 7 bases and J by 4 bases, with 14 bases between the two germline ends. This CDR3 spans 14 amino acids. Findings and limits, study-wide: Most expanded thyroid clonotypes above 0.001 recurred in blood. The model anticipated ophthalmopathy a median about six months pre-onset.

RNA transcripts gave rise to amplified TCR beta CDR3 regions. Researchers ran a first-round RT-PCR on the TCR CDR3 using the HTBI primer set. A single record per CDR3 protein comes from TCRdb applying MiXCR to the multiplex PCR reads. The sample has some 490,000 distinct CDR3 sequences; roughly a sixth are singletons. V is TRBV12-3 or TRBV12-4 and J is TRBJ1-5; D might be TRBD1 (6 bases). This TCR came from a woman in her twenties or thirties with Graves' ophthalmopathy. Material for sequencing was blood. CDR3 in amino acids: CASKRGGGNQPQHF. The CDR3 bases are TGTGCCAGCAAACGGGGAGGGGGAAATCAGCCCCAGCATTTT.